This T cell receptor beta chain was sequenced for a study of T cells after yellow fever vaccination. Study-wide findings and caveats: After the booster, approximately 96% of CD4 and 88% of CD8 primary-response clones were re-detected.

A single record per CDR3 protein comes from TCRdb applying MiXCR to the 5' RACE reads. The data hold 300,000 to 400,000 distinct CDR3 sequences, with about an eighth observed a single time. This clonotype was found many times. Its specificity is not known. The germline CDR1 and CDR2 sequences are SGHRS and YFSETQ. V shed 6 bases and J 6 bases; nucleotides not matched to a gene: 7. The CDR3 has 15 amino acids. Sequenced material: CD4+ T cells sorted from PBMCs, taken 15 days after the yellow fever booster vaccination. This receptor was obtained from a man younger than 35 who received the YFV17D yellow fever vaccine. The rearrangement uses TRBV5-1 and TRBJ2-1, with 12 positions matching TRBD2. The CDR3 DNA sequence: TGCGCCAGCAAGCCACTAGCGGGGGGCCCCAATGAGCAGTTCTTC. Protein product: CASKPLAGGPNEQFF. The variable domain in full, completed from reference TRBV5-1 and TRBJ2-1, reads KAGVTQTPRYLIKTRGQQVTLSCSPISGHRSVSWYQQTPGQGLQFLFEYFSETQRNKGNFPGRFSGRQFSNSRSEMNVSTLELGDSALYLCASKPLAGGPNEQFFGPGTRLTVL.